The T cell receptor (beta chain) under discussion was sequenced for a study of blood T cell repertoires in COVID-19. Study in general: Some COVID-19 samples were acute and others convalescent; all came from the United States, Italy and Spain. The analysed material was cDNA or gDNA that came from T cells, B-cell-depleted T cells, or PBMCs.

Methods used by the authors: Estimation of nucleated cell counts was performed using reference gene primer amplification. Using immunoSEQ multiplex PCR, the repertoire was profiled, and TCRdb retains in-frame clones only, with some absent. The V and J calls and clone size are taken from that table; D and trimming were inferred from the DNA. Altogether approximately 180,000 clones are present, approximately 83% being singletons, with the ten largest covering about 3.3%. This CDR3 is 18 amino acids long. Trimming at V came to 4 bases and at J to 3 bases, leaving 9 bases not matched to a gene. Germline lookup yields CDR1 LGHNA and CDR2 YNFKEQ.

Sequenced: peripheral blood. The receptor was derived from a man in his fifties or sixties with acute or convalescent COVID-19. This chain joins TRBV4-2 and TRBJ2-3; 14 nucleotides agree with TRBD2. CDR3 bases: TGTGCCAGCAGCCCGATGGGACTAGCGGGAGAAAGTACAGATACGCAGTATTTT. Translation: CASSPMGLAGESTDTQYF.